This TCR beta chain emerged from a study of cytomegalovirus exposure and HLA in healthy donors (dated by TCRdb to about 2017). For context, the study as a whole: An earlier analysis of some 550 of the donors reported about 290 Gb of sequence data and 117 million unique TCR beta sequences from roughly 180 million T cells. About 300 gigabases of sequencing data and 70 million to 85 million unique TCR sequences were included in an early release covering about 700 HLA-typed donors. The genetic ancestry cluster associated with self-reported Caucasian donors included 70% to 85% of the 300 to 450 genotyped donors. The study was designed to test whether signatures of past pathogen exposure could be identified by cataloging public T cell receptors. The study profiled the T cell repertoires of under 700 subjects by immunosequencing and related them to cytomegalovirus serostatus. Along with the approximately 700-subject first cohort, a separate validation cohort of 120 different subjects was used. To predict cytomegalovirus infection status, the study brought together high-throughput TCR immunosequencing, statistical association of individual TCRs with disease status, and machine learning. A later analysis re-analyzed previously published TCR beta repertoires from about 600 donors and added high-resolution HLA genotyping to study TCR occurrence patterns. The later analysis used no new phenotypic data to find candidate immune exposures, relying instead on TCR beta sequences and their occurrence across donors. In an earlier analysis of around 540 of the donors, high-throughput TCR beta sequencing was used to judge whether each TCR beta V gene segment behaved as functional or pseudogenic. Donor age, sex, ethnicity and CMV serostatus were compiled together with the repertoire data. A later genetic analysis took genome-wide SNP genotypes for about 65% of the 666 donors and used that subset as a discovery cohort. Every discovery cohort repertoire had been produced on one sequencing platform. HLA typing included class I and class II loci at four-digit resolution. The number of typed donors differed by locus: roughly 620-630 for A, B, C, DRB1 and DQB1; approximately 520 for DQA1; fewer than 610 for DPA1; and around 490 for DPB1. Because of strong linkage in the cohort, five DR-DQ haplotypes were treated as single units for association and clustering. Among about 400 genotyped donors of the cohort, an average of about 240,000 unique TCR beta nucleotide sequences was sequenced per donor, of which 15% to 20% were non-productive.

The cohort consisted of some 730 healthy bone marrow donors. Cohort members were all nominally healthy when sampled, although unrecorded immune exposures were likely present. The donor tested CMV seropositive and was one of the 289 seropositive cohort members. Every donor gave a peripheral blood sample, and the peripheral blood mononuclear cells from that sample were used for TCR beta sequencing. The Qiagen DNeasy Blood Extraction Kit was used to extract genomic DNA from the blood cell samples. The research as a whole found: A few of the identified cytomegalovirus-associated TCR beta chains were confirmed in vitro to be specific for cytomegalovirus antigens. Compared with equally common non-associated chains, HLA-associated TCR beta chains in a later analysis were more clonally expanded and had lower generation probabilities. In an earlier analysis of 587 of the donors, most TCR beta V segments appeared in productive rearrangements about 90% or about 30% of the time, broadly matching IMGT annotations. The earlier analysis of about 600 of the donors excluded 15 to 20 rarely observed V segments, including chromosome 9 orphons, because counts were too low. For the cohort, immune exposure information was limited to CMV serostatus. The study gave a list of under 200 TCR beta chains associated with cytomegalovirus. Because HLA typing was missing for some donors at each locus, association tests included only the typed subset. According to a later genetic analysis, donors in an Asian-associated ancestry cluster had fewer N-insertions in productive TCRs than the approximately 670-donor mean. In a later analysis, several top co-occurrence clusters were reported to appear linked to parvovirus B19, influenza, CMV and Epstein-Barr virus. A further reported finding was that TCR beta sequences accurately predicted the HLA-A and HLA-B alleles for most subjects in the first cohort. In a later analysis, most CMV-associated TCR beta chains were found to appear HLA-restricted, with HLA associations seemingly driven largely by CMV exposure. The presence/absence analyses assumed that sequencing depth was roughly uniform across donors, and that assumption may not be true. Only TCR beta chains were sequenced in this cohort, and the absence of alpha or paired-chain data limited detectable features. The authors suggested that the approach could potentially be generalized to other disease states and immunological phenotypes. The 87-base-pair reads could not distinguish some IMGT-functional V segments, including TRBV6-2 and TRBV6-3, so those segments were excluded. Cytomegalovirus status was reported to be diagnosed by the classifier with high specificity and sensitivity in both the original and validation cohorts. Most TCR sequences were seen in very few donors, while some public TCRs were found in many individuals. Linkage disequilibrium might explain the correlated functional status among segregating V segments, but an unknown experimental factor could not be excluded. A group of highly shared sequence variants was considered likely to be a technical artifact of the sequencing pipeline. When HLA alleles, especially DR and DQ, strongly co-occurred, TCR associations were difficult to assign to individual alleles. At a false discovery rate of 0.05, a later analysis linked roughly 17,000 TCR beta sequences to specific HLA alleles. In a later genetic analysis, a missense DCLRE1C variant was associated with V-gene and J-gene trimming of TCR beta chains, and the association was replicated in an independent cohort. According to a later analysis, TCR association rates differed among HLA loci, with DRB1 alleles showing the most associated TCRs and HLA-C alleles showing the fewest.

Libraries were prepared through the immunoSEQ multiplex PCR assay. The multiplex PCR relied on a mix of 60 forward primers for TCR Vbeta segments and 13 reverse primers for TCR Jbeta segments. The CDR3 region of rearranged TCR beta genes was amplified from genomic DNA by a multiplex PCR assay. The amplified TCR beta libraries were sequenced on the Illumina HiSeq System as 87-base-pair reads. Concerning the study's data processing: A later analysis counted about 80 million unique TCR beta chains across the roughly 700 repertoires, and around 9.9 million of these chains were shared by at least two donors. A nearest-neighbor algorithm error-corrected the raw reads and collapsed the reads into unique sequences, merging closely related sequences to remove PCR and sequencing errors. Alignment of CDR3 sequences to IMGT reference sequences was used to assign V, D and J gene segments. For a sequence to be retained, at least a six-nucleotide match to both a V gene segment and a J gene segment was required. Rearrangements were classified as productive when the CDR3 lacked stop codons and remained in frame with V and J, and all other rearrangements were classified as non-productive. CDR3 was defined according to IMGT convention as the region running from the second conserved V-encoded cysteine to the conserved J-encoded phenylalanine. Sequences without an unambiguous match to a single V gene segment were excluded from the earlier analysis of almost 600 of the donors. In an earlier analysis of approximately 500 of the donors, a V segment was called functional when productive rearrangements were above 56.7%, and segregating when the standard deviation between donors exceeded 5%. A statistical classification framework was developed to diagnose cytomegalovirus status using the catalog of TCR beta chain sequences. V and J gene assignment, in a later analysis, came from comparing TCR nucleotide sequences with IMGT/GENE-DB human TR gene sequences. In a later analysis, CDR3 sequences and most-parsimonious VDJ recombination scenarios were assigned using the TCRdist pipeline. In a later analysis, each TCR beta chain was defined by its CDR3 amino acid sequence together with its V-gene family, and reads lacking a unique V-gene family were excluded. In a later analysis, fewer than 650 highly shared, low-generation-probability nucleotide sequences were removed to address suspected cross-contamination and a sequencing artifact. For each public chain, a later analysis derived a clonal expansion index from normalized ranks of inferred template counts within each repertoire. In a later analysis, generation probabilities were computed using a VDJ recombination model fitted to out-of-frame rearrangements, and the results were checked against IGoR. In a later analysis, hypergeometric tests were used to score TCR-TCR, TCR-HLA and TCR-CMV co-occurrence, with a repertoire-size bias correction applied to TCR pairs. A later analysis estimated false discovery rates by permuting HLA or CMV assignments 20 times. In a later analysis, co-occurring TCRs were grouped using DBSCAN, and TCRdist sequence similarity was added for clustering within HLA-allele-positive subsets. Co-occurrence clustering excluded repertoires with fewer than 30,000 or more than 120,000 public chains, plus five with anomalous nucleotide sharing. What TCRdb holds here is the immuneACCESS table cut down to in-frame rearrangements. Part of the clones is not present; checked against another copy, under half of the missing clones reflect an unresolved V gene, and the others are unexplained. V and J calls and clone size are copied from that table; D and trimming were computed from the DNA. This sample has 11,000 to 15,000 clones in its table, and 55% to 75% of those were observed once. The ten top clones hold roughly 15% of the sample.

The table lists this clone with a few counts. Its specific antigen is unknown. Base qualities are not recorded, but no much larger clone differs from it by a single base. There are 12 amino acids in the CDR3, from cysteine to phenylalanine inclusive. Solely the CDR3 DNA is kept, with 36 bases framed from the first base. V and J lose 6 bases and 4 bases, and a span of 10 bases separates them. Sequences MNHEY (CDR1) and SVGAGI (CDR2) are obtained from the germline V gene. The chain couples TRBV6-5 to TRBJ2-7, with an unclear D gene assignment. The TCR sequence derives from a woman aged 50 to 60 in good health and CMV-seropositive. Material: PBMCs. The CDR3 region has the sequence CASSSTWYEQYF. The nucleotides read TGTGCCAGCAGCTCCACTTGGTACGAGCAGTACTTC.